This T cell receptor beta chain originates from a study of cytomegalovirus exposure and HLA in healthy donors. Study overall: Earlier work reported 100 million to 130 million unique TCR beta sequences from 180 million or so T cells. Study-level results: Productive rates of about 87% or about 30% were seen for most TCR beta V segments in an earlier analysis.

This clone was seen just once. Antigen specificity is unknown. V lost 0 bases, J lost 0 bases, and 18 bases lay in between. CDR1 and CDR2 (germline): SGHDT, YYEEEE. The length of the CDR3 is 19 residues. PCR involved 60 Vbeta and 13 Jbeta primers. Data came from immunoSEQ multiplex PCR; TCRdb stores just in-frame clones and leaves some out. Of about 190,000 clones detected, over 60% appear once; the ten largest clones hold 2.1%. The chain recombines TRBV5-6 with TRBJ1-4, with D uncertain. This receptor was taken from a woman younger than 45 in good health and CMV-seropositive. The material sequenced was PBMCs. The CDR3 protein is CASSLDRRNPAPTNEKLFF. As DNA, the CDR3 is TGTGCCAGCAGCTTGGATCGGAGGAATCCCGCCCCAACTAATGAAAAACTGTTTTTT.